This T cell receptor (beta chain) emerged from a study of cytomegalovirus exposure and HLA in healthy donors. On the study more broadly: There were 75 million to 95 million unique TCRs (from HLA-typed donors) in an early data release.

Germline CDR1 GTSNPN, CDR2 SVGIG (reference sequence). Trimming left V 3 bases short and J 2 bases short, with 12 bases between. CDR3 size: 14 residues. PCR used 60 Vbeta primers and 13 Jbeta primers. Data came from immunoSEQ multiplex PCR; TCRdb stores just in-frame clones and leaves some out. This sample has around 99,000 clones, with roughly 79% found just once. The clonotype was recovered from a woman aged 25 to 39 in good health and CMV-seronegative. V gene TRBV30 combines with J gene TRBJ2-3, with a tentative D call TRBD2 (7 bases). The source material was PBMCs. The CDR3 region is CAWSRGAFTDTQYF. The CDR3 nucleotides read TGTGCCTGGAGCCGGGGGGCGTTCACAGATACGCAGTATTTT.